Described below is a single T cell receptor beta chain sequence and its context. Its specificity is not known. The source of the sample is a study of OX40 agonist ivuxolimab in advanced cancers. Overall study results and limits: Both CD4+ and CD8+ T cell populations in blood had undergone clonal expansion by week 6 at 0.1 to 3.0 mg/kg. Mean expanded clone counts were higher in CD8+ than CD4+ T cells.

The timepoints at which blood was sampled were baseline, cycle 4 day 1, and cycle 7 day 1. TCRdb's copy holds only in-frame clones and misses some; the assay was immunoSEQ multiplex PCR. There are around 35,000 clones in the sample; about four fifths occur only once, and approximately 1.4% lies in the top ten. Trimming stripped 5 bases from V and 0 bases from J, with 13 bases between. The CDR3 length is 16 residues. Per the germline V gene, CDR1 is SGHTA and CDR2 is FQGNSA. The TCR sequence derives from an adult with an advanced solid tumor such as melanoma, head and neck, liver or kidney cancer. This specimen was CD4+ or CD8+ T cells sorted from blood, taken in a trial of the OX40 agonist ivuxolimab. J is TRBJ2-2 and V is TRBV7-2; D is perhaps TRBD1 or TRBD2 (6 bases each). As DNA, the CDR3 is TGTGCCAGCAGCCGGGGGCGGGCCGCGAACACCGGGGAGCTGTTTTTT. This gives the protein CASSRGRAANTGELFF.